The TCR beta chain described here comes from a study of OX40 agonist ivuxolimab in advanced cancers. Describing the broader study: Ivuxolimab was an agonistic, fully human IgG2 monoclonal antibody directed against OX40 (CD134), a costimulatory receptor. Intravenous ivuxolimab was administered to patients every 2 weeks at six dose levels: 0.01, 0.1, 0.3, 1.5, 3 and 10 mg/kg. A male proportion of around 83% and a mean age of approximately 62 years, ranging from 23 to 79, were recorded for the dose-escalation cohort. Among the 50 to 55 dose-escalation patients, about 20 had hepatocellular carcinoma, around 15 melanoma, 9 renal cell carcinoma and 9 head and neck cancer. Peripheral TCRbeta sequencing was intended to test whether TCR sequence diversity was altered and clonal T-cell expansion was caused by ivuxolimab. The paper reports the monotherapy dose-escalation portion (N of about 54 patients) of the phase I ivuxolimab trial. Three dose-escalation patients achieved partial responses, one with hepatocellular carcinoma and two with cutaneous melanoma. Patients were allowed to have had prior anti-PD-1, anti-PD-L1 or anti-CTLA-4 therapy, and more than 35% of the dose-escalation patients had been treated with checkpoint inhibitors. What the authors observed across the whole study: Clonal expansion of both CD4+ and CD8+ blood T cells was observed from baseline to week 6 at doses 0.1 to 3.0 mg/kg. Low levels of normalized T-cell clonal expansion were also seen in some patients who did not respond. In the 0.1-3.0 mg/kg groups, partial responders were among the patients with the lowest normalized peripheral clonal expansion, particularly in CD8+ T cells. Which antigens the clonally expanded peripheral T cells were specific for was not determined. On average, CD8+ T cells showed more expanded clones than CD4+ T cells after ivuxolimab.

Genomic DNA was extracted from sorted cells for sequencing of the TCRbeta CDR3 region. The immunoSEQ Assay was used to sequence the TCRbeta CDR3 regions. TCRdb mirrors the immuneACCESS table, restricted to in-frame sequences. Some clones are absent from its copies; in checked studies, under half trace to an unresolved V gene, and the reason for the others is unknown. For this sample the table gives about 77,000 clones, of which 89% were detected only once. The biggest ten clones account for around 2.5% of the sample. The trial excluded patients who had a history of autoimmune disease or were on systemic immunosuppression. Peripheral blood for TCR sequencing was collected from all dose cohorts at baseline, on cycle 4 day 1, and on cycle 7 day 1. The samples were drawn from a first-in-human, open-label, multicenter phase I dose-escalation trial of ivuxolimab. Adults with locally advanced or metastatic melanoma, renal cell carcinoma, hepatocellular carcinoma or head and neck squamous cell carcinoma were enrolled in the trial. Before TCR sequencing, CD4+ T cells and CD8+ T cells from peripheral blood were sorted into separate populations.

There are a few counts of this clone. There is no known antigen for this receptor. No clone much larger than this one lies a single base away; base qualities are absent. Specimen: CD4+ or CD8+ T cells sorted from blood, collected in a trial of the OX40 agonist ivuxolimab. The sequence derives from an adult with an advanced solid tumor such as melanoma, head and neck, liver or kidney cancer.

The DNA sequence is TGTGCCAGCTGGTCCTTCGAGCCGGGAAACACCATATATTTT. It translates as CASWSFEPGNTIYF. This sequence uses TRBV19 and TRBJ1-3; no D gene call is confident. CDR1 and CDR2 (LNHDA, SQIVND) derive from the germline V gene (reference sequence). The V and J ends are trimmed by 9 bases and 4 bases, leaving 16 bases between them. The CDR3 starts with the cysteine, ends with the phenylalanine, and has 14 residues. Just CDR3 DNA is preserved here, 42 bases in frame from base 1.